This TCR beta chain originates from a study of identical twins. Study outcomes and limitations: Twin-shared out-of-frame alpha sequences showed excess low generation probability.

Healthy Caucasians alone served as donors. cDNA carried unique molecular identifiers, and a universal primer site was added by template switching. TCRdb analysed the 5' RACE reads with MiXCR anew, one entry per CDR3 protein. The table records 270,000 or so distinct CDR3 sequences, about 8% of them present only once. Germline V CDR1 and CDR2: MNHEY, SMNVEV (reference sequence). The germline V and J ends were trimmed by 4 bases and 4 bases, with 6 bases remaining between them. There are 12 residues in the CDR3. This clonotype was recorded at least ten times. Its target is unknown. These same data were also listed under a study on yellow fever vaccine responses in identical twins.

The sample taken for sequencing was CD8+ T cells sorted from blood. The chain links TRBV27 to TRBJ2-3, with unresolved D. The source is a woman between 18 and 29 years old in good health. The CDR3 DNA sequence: TGTGCCAGCAGTTCGGGTGCAGATACGCAGTATTTT. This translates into CASSSGADTQYF.